Below are 16 T cell receptor beta chains sequenced from a single sample in a study of blood T cell repertoires in COVID-19. Clones were sequenced by immunoSEQ multiplex PCR, and TCRdb holds only the in-frame ones, with some missing. The profile covers 200,000 or so clones, with about 80% appearing a single time and approximately 3% taken by the ten largest. The sample was peripheral blood. These receptors were obtained from a woman aged 30 to 39 who had recovered from COVID-19.

The chain links TRBV7-9 to TRBJ2-5; tentative D call: TRBD2 (6 bases). This CDR3 has 15 residues. Germline CDR1 reads SEHNR; CDR2 reads FQNEAQ (reference sequence). V lost 7 bases, J lost 3 bases, and 18 bases lay in between. The CDR3 DNA reads as TGTGCCAGCAACTTCCTCCGCGGAGGGGAAGAGACCCAGTACTTC. Protein sequence: CASNFLRGGEETQYF.

The J gene is TRBJ2-2, the V gene TRBV9; 9 nucleotides line up with TRBD2. The CDR3 consists of 16 residues. V was pared by 0 bases and J by 4 bases, with 4 bases of the junction left unmatched. CDR1 is SGDLS, CDR2 YYNGEE, per germline. The CDR3 here is CASSVEVAGATGELFF. The CDR3 DNA sequence: TGTGCCAGCAGCGTAGAGGTAGCGGGAGCCACCGGGGAGCTGTTTTTT.

The CDR3 coding sequence is TGTGCCAGCTCCAGAACAGAGAATCAAGAGACCCAGTACTTC. Its protein is CASSRTENQETQYF. The genes are TRBV18 and TRBJ2-5; D uncertain. Trimming left V 6 bases short and J 2 bases short, with 13 bases between. The CDR3 extends over 14 amino acids. Per germline, CDR1 KGHSH and CDR2 LQKENI.

The CDR3 loop is CAIPTSRDSVTGELFF. DNA for the CDR3: TGTGCCATACCCACCTCCAGGGACAGCGTCACCGGGGAGCTGTTTTTT. This chain links TRBV2 with TRBJ2-2, with TRBD1 matching over 7 bases. Trimming removed 10 bases from V and 4 bases from J; junction bases left unmatched: 15. This CDR3 contains 16 residues. Germline V lookup: CDR1 SNHLY, CDR2 FYNNEI.

The CDR3 coding sequence is TGCGCCAGCAGCTTCTCGGGGGAGAGAACTGAAGCTTTCTTT. Translated, it gives CASSFSGERTEAFF. The chain is built from TRBV5-1 and TRBJ1-1, with D tentatively TRBD1 (5 bases). V was pared by 2 bases and J by 5 bases, with 13 bases between. The length of the CDR3 is 14 residues. CDR1 SGHRS and CDR2 YFSETQ come from the germline V gene.

The sample holds a few counts of this clone. The chain links TRBV28 to TRBJ2-7; TRBD1 matches 7 bases. The CDR3 covers 13 residues. The trim removed 6 bases at V and 3 bases at J, leaving 5 bases unmatched. Looked up from germline, CDR1 is MDHEN and CDR2 is SYDVKM. The CDR3 nucleotides are TGTGCCAGCAGCTCTGGACAGGACTACGAGCAGTACTTC. This translates into CASSSGQDYEQYF. Full variable domain (missing parts from reference TRBV28 and TRBJ2-7): DVKVTQSSRYLVKRTGEKVFLECVQDMDHENMFWYRQDPGLGLRLIYFSYDVKMKEKGDIPEGYSVSREKKERFSLILESASTNQTSMYLCASSSGQDYEQYFGPGTRLTVT.

This CDR3 reads CASRRQVDYTF. CDR3 DNA sequence: TGTGCCAGCAGGAGACAGGTAGACTACACCTTC. The chain couples TRBV12-3 or TRBV12-4 to TRBJ1-2; D may be TRBD1 (6 bases). The CDR3 extends over 11 amino acids. Trimming took 6 bases from V and 10 from J, leaving 12 bases between them.

This clone was observed once. Other DNA sequences in this specimen translate into the identical CDR3. The chain recombines TRBV10-1 with TRBJ1-1, with D possibly matching TRBD1 (5 bases). The CDR3 loop spans 15 amino acids. Germline V gives CDR1 WNHNN, CDR2 SYGVQD (reference sequence). V was cut by 0 bases and J by 1 base, with 9 bases left in between. CDR3 sequence (DNA): TGCGCCAGCAGTGAGTCCGGGGGAGCGAACACTGAAGCTTTCTTT. Translation: CASSESGGANTEAFF.

The chain uses TRBV27 and TRBJ2-1; D is undetermined. V dropped 6 bases and J dropped 4 bases, with 4 bases sitting between them. This CDR3 is 11 amino acids long. CDR1 MNHEY and CDR2 SMNVEV come from the germline V gene (reference sequence). Here the CDR3 reads CASSHYNEQFF. Written as DNA, the CDR3 is TGTGCCAGCAGCCATTACAATGAGCAGTTCTTC.

The chain links TRBV2 to TRBJ2-7, with 8 bases identical to TRBD1. In germline, CDR1 is SNHLY, CDR2 FYNNEI. V shed 6 bases, J shed 5 bases, and the junction held 3 bases outside the gene matches. This CDR3 has 12 amino acids. CDR3 in DNA: TGTGCCAGCAGATCGGACAGGGACGAGCAGTACTTC. This encodes CASRSDRDEQYF.

The V gene is TRBV3-1 (or the pseudogene TRBV3-2), the J gene TRBJ2-7; a possible D gene is TRBD2 (5 bases). The CDR3 covers 13 residues. V lost 3 bases, J lost 6 bases, and 12 bases lay in between. In germline, CDR1 is LGHDT, CDR2 YNNKEL (reference sequence). This chain's CDR3 is CASSQWTGSEQYF. The CDR3 coding sequence is TGTGCCAGCAGCCAGTGGACTGGTTCCGAGCAGTACTTC.

The chain carries TRBV7-9 and TRBJ2-5; TRBD2 matches 7 bases. The germline CDR1 and CDR2 sequences are SEHNR and FQNEAQ (reference sequence). This CDR3 comprises 15 residues. The V and J ends lost 2 bases and 2 bases, in that order; junction bases with no gene match: 5. In DNA, the CDR3 is TGTGCCAGCAGCTTATTTTCGGGAGGACAAGAGACCCAGTACTTC. The encoded protein is CASSLFSGGQETQYF. The full variable domain, in which reference TRBV7-9 and TRBJ2-5 provide the parts outside the CDR3, is DTGVSQNPRHKITKRGQNVTFRCDPISEHNRLYWYRQTLGQGPEFLTYFQNEAQLEKSRLLSDRFSAERPKGSFSTLEIQRTEQGDSAMYLCASSLFSGGQETQYFGPGTRLLVL.

Notes on this clone: Other DNA sequences from this sample encode an identical CDR3 as well. The chain employs TRBV9 and TRBJ2-7, with TRBD1 matching over 11 bases. CDR1 SGDLS and CDR2 YYNGEE come from the germline V gene. V was clipped by 2 bases and J by 2 bases; unmatched bases: 0. This CDR3 contains 14 residues. Written as DNA, the CDR3 is TGTGCCAGCAGCGTGGGACAGGGGGCCTACGAGCAGTACTTC. Protein product: CASSVGQGAYEQYF.

This clone has just a few counts. V usage is TRBV14 and J usage is TRBJ1-2, with unresolved D. The CDR3 extends over 12 amino acids. Germline values: CDR1 SGHDN, CDR2 FVKESK. V was pared by 1 base and J by 5 bases, with 5 bases between. CDR3: CASSQGAYGYTF. Here the CDR3 DNA reads TGTGCCAGCAGCCAAGGGGCGTATGGCTACACCTTC. The entire variable domain, with the rest obtained from reference TRBV14 and TRBJ1-2, is as follows: EAGVTQFPSHSVIEKGQTVTLRCDPISGHDNLYWYRRVMGKEIKFLLHFVKESKQDESGMPNNRFLAERTGGTYSTLKVQPAELEDSGVYFCASSQGAYGYTFGSGTRLTVV.

The chain is built from TRBV18 and TRBJ1-3, with TRBD1 as a possible D gene (5 bases). The germline V and J ends were trimmed by 6 bases and 0 bases, with 15 bases remaining between them. Germline-derived CDR1 and CDR2 are KGHSH and LQKENI. CDR3 length equals 16 residues. The CDR3 loop is CASSESDSTSGNTIYF. The CDR3, as DNA: TGTGCCAGCTCGGAATCTGACAGCACCTCTGGAAACACCATATATTTT.

This chain joins TRBV19 and TRBJ2-3; unclear D gene. Looked up from germline, CDR1 is LNHDA and CDR2 is SQIVND (reference sequence). CDR3 length: 13 amino acids. Trimming removed 3 bases at V and 6 bases at J, with 10 bases between. The CDR3 here is CASSMVRRDTQYF. CDR3 DNA sequence: TGTGCCAGTAGTATGGTTAGGCGGGATACGCAGTATTTT. The full variable domain, completed using reference TRBV19 and TRBJ2-3, is DGGITQSPKYLFRKEGQNVTLSCEQNLNHDAMYWYRQDPGQGLRLIYYSQIVNDFQKGDIAEGYSVSREKKESFPLTVTSAQKNPTAFYLCASSMVRRDTQYFGPGTRLTVL.